A single sample is the source of the 25 T cell receptor beta chains below, sequenced in a study of T cells in Graves' hyperthyroidism and ophthalmopathy. Amplification targeted TCR beta CDR3 regions from RNA transcripts. TCR CDR3 regions were first amplified by RT-PCR with HTBI primers. TCRdb fed the multiplex PCR reads into MiXCR, producing one record per CDR3 protein. The sample has approximately 640,000 distinct CDR3 sequences, about a sixth seen once. Sequenced sample: blood. The origin of the receptors is a woman aged 25 to 39 with Graves' hyperthyroidism.

This clonotype showed up many times. The chain has TRBV19 and TRBJ2-7; 9 bases match TRBD1. Germline lookup yields CDR1 LNHDA and CDR2 SQIVND (reference sequence). The V segment lost 4 bases and the J segment 2 bases; nucleotides outside the gene matches: 12. The CDR3 covers 17 residues. The CDR3 nucleotides read TGTGCCAGTAGTACGCTAACCGGGACAGGGACGACCTACGAGCAGTACTTC. It yields the protein CASSTLTGTGTTYEQYF.

In its sample, this clonotype was seen a few times. The chain is built from TRBV7-2 and TRBJ2-1; 10 bases agree with TRBD2. J gave up 7 bases and V 5 bases, and 8 bases lay outside the gene matches. The CDR3 covers 15 residues. Germline V CDR1 and CDR2: SGHTA, FQGNSA. As DNA, the CDR3 is TGTGCCAGCAGCGTAACTAGCGGGAAGGGTAATGAGCAGTTCTTC. Protein sequence: CASSVTSGKGNEQFF.

In the case of this clonotype: The conserved closing phenylalanine or tryptophan is absent in this CDR3, likely reflecting a read error. The chain has TRBV7-6 and TRBJ1-1; D possibly corresponds to TRBD1 (6 bases). The germline gives CDR1 SGHVS, CDR2 FNYEAQ. Trimming removed 2 bases at V and 4 bases at J, with 14 bases between. The CDR3 spans 15 residues. The CDR3 DNA reads TGTGCCAGCAGCTTATTCAACAGGGATATCACTGAAGCTTTCTCT. Translated, it gives CASSLFNRDITEAFS.

This clonotype was counted at least ten times. The genes are TRBV7-2 and TRBJ2-1; possible D gene TRBD2, 6 bases. Per germline, CDR1 SGHTA and CDR2 FQGNSA. The V end lost 5 bases, the J end lost 4 bases, and 9 bases lay between the germline ends. The CDR3 sequence is 13 residues long. The CDR3 here is CASSHSGYNEQFF. The CDR3 DNA is TGTGCCAGCAGCCATAGCGGTTACAATGAGCAGTTCTTC. Complete variable domain (other parts from reference TRBV7-2 and TRBJ2-1): GAGVSQSPSNKVTEKGKDVELRCDPISGHTALYWYRQSLGQGLEFLIYFQGNSAPDKSGLPSDRFSAERTGGSVSTLTIQRTQQEDSAVYLCASSHSGYNEQFFGPGTRLTVL.

The table lists this clonotype with a few counts. The chain is built from TRBV2 and TRBJ2-2; tentatively, D is TRBD1 (5 bases). CDR3 length: 13 residues. Trimming stripped 4 bases from V and 9 bases from J, with 12 bases between. The germline CDR1 and CDR2 sequences are SNHLY and FYNNEI. CDR3 coding DNA: TGTGCCAGCAGTGCAGGGTCCCCTTGGGAGCTGTTTTTT. It translates to CASSAGSPWELFF. The whole variable domain, remainder taken from reference TRBV2 and TRBJ2-2, is EPEVTQTPSHQVTQMGQEVILRCVPISNHLYFYWYRQILGQKVEFLVSFYNNEISEKSEIFDDQFSVERPDGSNFTLKIRSTKLEDSAMYFCASSAGSPWELFFGEGSRLTVL.

This clonotype appeared many times. The chain carries TRBV28 and TRBJ2-7; D may be TRBD2 (5 bases). Germline loops: CDR1 MDHEN, CDR2 SYDVKM. V was trimmed by 3 bases and J by 4 bases, leaving 13 bases between them. The CDR3 is made up of 14 amino acids. The CDR3 nucleotides read TGTGCCAGCAGTTTTAGTGGGAGCCTTTACGAGCAGTACTTC. Encoded protein: CASSFSGSLYEQYF.

This clonotype was detected ten times or more. The chain joins TRBV28 to TRBJ2-7; TRBD1 matches 8 bases. V was pared by 4 bases and J by 2 bases, with 7 bases of the junction left unmatched. Per the germline V gene, CDR1 is MDHEN and CDR2 is SYDVKM. This CDR3 has 15 amino acids. CDR3 sequence: CASSSGGTIPYEQYF. The CDR3 bases are TGTGCCAGCAGTTCAGGGGGCACTATACCCTACGAGCAGTACTTC.

This clonotype appeared many times. The rearrangement joins TRBV28 to TRBJ1-2; unclear D gene. Germline V gene sequence: CDR1 MDHEN, CDR2 SYDVKM. V was trimmed by 6 bases and J by 7 bases, leaving 24 bases between them. The CDR3 is 16 residues long. The CDR3 sequence: CASSLDRPLGMGGYTF. The DNA of the CDR3 is TGTGCCAGCAGCCTAGATCGTCCCTTGGGGATGGGTGGCTACACCTTC.

This clonotype was recorded many times. The V and J genes are TRBV28 and TRBJ1-4; tentative D call: TRBD1 (5 bases). Trimming cost V 5 bases and J 12 bases, with 22 bases left between them. CDR1 and CDR2 (germline): MDHEN, SYDVKM. This CDR3 is 15 amino acids long. The CDR3 sequence: CASSQSGTTNEELFF. CDR3 nucleotide sequence: TGTGCCAGCAGTCAATCTGGGACGACTAATGAGGAACTGTTTTTT.

V gene TRBV5-1 combines with J gene TRBJ1-1; weak D call: TRBD1 (6 bases). Trimming removed 0 bases at V and 7 bases at J, with 19 bases between. This CDR3 has 16 amino acids. Germline V CDR1 and CDR2: SGHRS, YFSETQ. CDR3 nucleotide sequence: TGCGCCAGCAGCTTGGATTTGAACAGGGCTCGTGGTGAAGCTTTCTTT. This gives the protein CASSLDLNRARGEAFF.

This clonotype was observed a few times. V and J are TRBV20-1 and TRBJ1-2; possible D gene TRBD1, 5 bases. V was pared by 0 bases and J by 1 base, with 12 bases between. Germline V gene lookup returns CDR1 DFQATT and CDR2 SNEGSKA (reference sequence). CDR3 length: 15 amino acids. The CDR3 DNA reads as TGCAGTGCTAGAGATCGGGGCGCGGTTAACTATGGCTACACCTTC. It translates to CSARDRGAVNYGYTF.

Ten or more counts support this clonotype. The V and J genes are TRBV2 and TRBJ2-3, with TRBD2 matching 13 bases. This CDR3 is 14 amino acids long. V lost 4 bases, J lost 6 bases, and 1 base stayed unmatched. In germline, CDR1 is SNHLY, CDR2 FYNNEI. CDR3 region: CASSGLAGGDTQYF. The CDR3 DNA reads TGTGCCAGCAGTGGACTAGCGGGAGGTGATACGCAGTATTTT. The full variable domain, rest sourced from reference TRBV2 and TRBJ2-3, is EPEVTQTPSHQVTQMGQEVILRCVPISNHLYFYWYRQILGQKVEFLVSFYNNEISEKSEIFDDQFSVERPDGSNFTLKIRSTKLEDSAMYFCASSGLAGGDTQYFGPGTRLTVL.

This clonotype occurred many times. The chain combines TRBV2 with TRBJ1-1; 8 bases line up with TRBD1. The V gene's germline CDR1 is SNHLY and CDR2 FYNNEI. Trimming took 6 bases from V and 2 from J; bases not matched to a gene: 8. This CDR3 contains 15 residues. The CDR3 region has the DNA TGTGCCAGCAGGTCCACAGGGGGAGGAAACACTGAAGCTTTCTTT. Translated, it gives CASRSTGGGNTEAFF.

A remark on this clonotype: Since a much larger clone is just one base distant, this may be a read error. The chain links TRBV24-1 to TRBJ2-3; D is unresolved. Germline CDR1 reads KGHDR; CDR2 reads SFDVKD. The length of the CDR3 is 14 residues. V was trimmed by 9 bases and J by 4 bases, leaving 16 bases between them. The CDR3 nucleotides are TGTGCCACCGGTTCCCTGCTTTCGTCAGATACGCAGTATTTT. Translating gives CATGSLLSSDTQYF.

This clonotype occurred a few times. This rearrangement joins TRBV7-8 to TRBJ1-1, with D possibly matching TRBD1 (5 bases). CDR1 and CDR2 (germline): SGHVS, FQNEAQ. V was trimmed by 2 bases and J by 5 bases, leaving 18 bases between them. This CDR3 is built from 16 residues. Written as DNA, the CDR3 is TGTGCCAGCAGCTTACGTCCCGGGGCCCTCTATACTGAAGCTTTCTTT. Amino acid sequence: CASSLRPGALYTEAFF. The whole variable domain, remainder taken from reference TRBV7-8 and TRBJ1-1, is GAGVSQSPRYKVAKRGQDVALRCDPISGHVSLFWYQQALGQGPEFLTYFQNEAQLDKSGLPSDRFFAERPEGSVSTLKIQRTQQEDSAVYLCASSLRPGALYTEAFFGQGTRLTVV.

This clonotype was seen repeatedly, ten times or more. This chain joins TRBV28 and TRBJ2-7, with TRBD1 matching over 8 bases. Germline CDR1 and CDR2: MDHEN and SYDVKM. J lost 2 bases, V lost 4 bases, and 4 bases had no gene match. The CDR3 covers 14 residues. As DNA, the CDR3 is TGTGCCAGCAGTTACAGGGGGTCTACCTACGAGCAGTACTTC. Translating gives CASSYRGSTYEQYF.

This clonotype was counted ten times or more. V usage is TRBV27 and J usage is TRBJ2-7; 8 bases line up with TRBD2. J was trimmed by 2 bases and V by 2 bases; bases with no gene match: 5. Germline loops: CDR1 MNHEY, CDR2 SMNVEV (reference sequence). This CDR3 region has 15 residues. CDR3 region: CASSLRSGGAYEQYF. DNA for the CDR3: TGTGCCAGCAGTTTAAGGAGCGGGGGAGCCTACGAGCAGTACTTC.

This clonotype was seen many times. This chain uses TRBV20-1 with TRBJ2-3, with 9 bases fitting TRBD2. V was pared by 0 bases and J by 5 bases, with 9 bases of the junction left unmatched. This CDR3 has 16 residues. The V gene's germline CDR1 is DFQATT and CDR2 SNEGSKA (reference sequence). The CDR3 DNA sequence: TGCAGTGCTAGAGATCTGGTAGCGGGAGAAGGAGATACGCAGTATTTT. Amino acids: CSARDLVAGEGDTQYF.

This clonotype showed up many times. The chain combines TRBV27 with TRBJ1-5; D not resolved. Looked up from germline, CDR1 is MNHEY and CDR2 is SMNVEV (reference sequence). The ends were cut back, 4 bases at V and 2 bases at J, with 12 bases in the middle. This CDR3 has 15 amino acids. The CDR3 DNA sequence: TGTGCCAGCAGTTCCCATGTGGCGGGCAATCAGCCCCAGCATTTT. It codes for CASSSHVAGNQPQHF.

This clonotype has at least ten counts. This chain links TRBV27 with TRBJ2-7; weak D call: TRBD1 (7 bases). The germline V and J ends were trimmed by 5 bases and 1 base, with 15 bases remaining between them. The CDR3 is made up of 15 amino acids. The V gene's germline CDR1 is MNHEY and CDR2 SMNVEV (reference sequence). As DNA, the CDR3 is TGTGCCAGCAGTGCCGAGACAGGGACTTCCTACGAGCAGTACTTC. It translates to CASSAETGTSYEQYF.

This clonotype appeared a few times. This rearrangement joins TRBV9 to TRBJ2-3; TRBD2 matches 7 bases. CDR3 length equals 16 residues. The ends lost 4 bases at V and 4 bases at J; junction bases unmatched: 12. Germline V gene lookup returns CDR1 SGDLS and CDR2 YYNGEE. This CDR3 reads CASSTRLAGVADTQYF. The DNA for the CDR3 is TGTGCCAGCAGCACACGGCTGGCGGGAGTTGCAGATACGCAGTATTTT.

There are a few counts of this clonotype. One junction end does not reproduce the germline sequence, and a read error may be involved. The chain combines TRBV7-6 with TRBJ2-3, with 15 bases lining up with TRBD2. Looked up from germline, CDR1 is SGHVS and CDR2 is FNYEAQ. CDR3 length: 18 residues. CDR3 loop: CASSLAGGLAGGTDTQYF. In DNA form, the CDR3 reads TGTGCCAGCAGCCTAGCGGGGGGACTAGCGGGAGGAACAGATACGCAGTATTTT.

At least ten counts were recorded for this clonotype. V and J are TRBV6-1 and TRBJ2-5, with 8 bases lining up with TRBD1. V lost 3 bases to trimming and J lost 5 bases; unmatched junction nucleotides: 11. The CDR3 consists of 16 residues. Per germline, CDR1 MNHNS and CDR2 SASEGT. CDR3 in DNA: TGTGCCAGCAGTGACCGGACAGGGCGGATTAGGGAGACCCAGTACTTC. The encoded protein is CASSDRTGRIRETQYF.

This chain connects TRBV29-1 to TRBJ2-7; 15 positions agree with TRBD2. The CDR3 is 16 residues long. Losses at the gene ends were 0 bases for V and 3 bases for J; bases not matched to a gene: 3. Germline CDR1 and CDR2: SQVTM and ANQGSEA. The CDR3 nucleotides are TGCAGCGTTGAAGATCGGGGACTAGCGGGAGGCTACGAGCAGTACTTC. Translating gives CSVEDRGLAGGYEQYF.

This clonotype was detected ten times or more. J is TRBJ1-1 and V is TRBV12-3 or TRBV12-4; 7 nucleotides agree with TRBD1. V dropped 5 bases and J dropped 3; count of bases not matched to a gene: 9. The CDR3 sequence is 15 residues long. DNA of the CDR3: TGTGCCAGCAGTAGCGACAGGGTGGGATACACTGAAGCTTTCTTT. Its protein product is CASSSDRVGYTEAFF.